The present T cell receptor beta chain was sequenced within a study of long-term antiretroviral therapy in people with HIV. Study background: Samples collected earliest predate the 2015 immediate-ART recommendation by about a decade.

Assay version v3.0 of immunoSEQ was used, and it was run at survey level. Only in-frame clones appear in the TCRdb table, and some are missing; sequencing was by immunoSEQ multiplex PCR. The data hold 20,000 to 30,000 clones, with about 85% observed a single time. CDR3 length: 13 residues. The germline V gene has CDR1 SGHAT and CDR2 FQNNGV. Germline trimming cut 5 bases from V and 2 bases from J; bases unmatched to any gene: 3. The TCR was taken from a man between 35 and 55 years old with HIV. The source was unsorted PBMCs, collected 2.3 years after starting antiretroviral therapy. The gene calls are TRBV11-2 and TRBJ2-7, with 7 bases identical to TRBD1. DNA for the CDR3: TGTGCCAGCAGCGACAGGGTCGCCTACGAGCAGTACTTC. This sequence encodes CASSDRVAYEQYF.